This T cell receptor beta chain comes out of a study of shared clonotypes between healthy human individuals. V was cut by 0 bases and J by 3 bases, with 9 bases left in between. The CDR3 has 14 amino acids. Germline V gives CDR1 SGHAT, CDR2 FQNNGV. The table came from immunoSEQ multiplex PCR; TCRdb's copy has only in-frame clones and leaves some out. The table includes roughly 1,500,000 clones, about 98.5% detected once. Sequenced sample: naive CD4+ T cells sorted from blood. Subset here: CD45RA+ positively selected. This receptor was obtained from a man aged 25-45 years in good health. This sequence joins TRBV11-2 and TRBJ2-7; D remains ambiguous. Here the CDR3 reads CASSLDPGGYEQYF. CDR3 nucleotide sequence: TGTGCCAGCAGCTTAGATCCGGGTGGCTACGAGCAGTACTTC.